These 26 T cell receptor beta chains came from one sample sequenced in a study of T cell responses to AZD1222 COVID-19 vaccine. Profiling relied on immunoSEQ multiplex PCR, and the TCRdb table lists in-frame clones only, not all of them. The sample records roughly 67,000 clones, around 89% being singletons. The sequencing used peripheral blood, collected on day 0 of AZD1222 vaccination. Every receptor here comes from an adult in good health.

The chain uses TRBV28 and TRBJ1-2; D is unclear. Trimming took 3 bases from V and 5 from J, leaving 10 bases between them. This CDR3 is built from 13 residues. Germline V gene data show CDR1 as MDHEN and CDR2 as SYDVKM. The CDR3 coding sequence is TGTGCCAGCAGTTTCCCCGGAGATTATGGCTACACCTTC. This translates into CASSFPGDYGYTF.

V and J are TRBV15 and TRBJ1-2, with D possibly TRBD1 on 6 matching bases. Per germline, CDR1 LNHNV and CDR2 YYDKDF (reference sequence). The CDR3 loop spans 15 amino acids. V lost 0 bases and J lost 8, with 16 bases in between. DNA of the CDR3: TGTGCCACCAGCAGAGATCTTGGACAGACGACGGGCTACACCTTC. The encoded protein is CATSRDLGQTTGYTF. The complete variable domain, with remaining parts taken from reference TRBV15 and TRBJ1-2, reads DAMVIQNPRYQVTQFGKPVTLSCSQTLNHNVMYWYQQKSSQAPKLLFHYYDKDFNNEADTPDNFQSRRPNTSFCFLDIRSPGLGDTAMYLCATSRDLGQTTGYTFGSGTRLTVV.

The rearrangement links TRBV2 to TRBJ1-4; no definite D call. In germline, CDR1 is SNHLY, CDR2 FYNNEI. The V end was cut by 4 bases, the J end by 11 bases, with 14 bases between. This CDR3 has 13 residues. As DNA, the CDR3 is TGTGCCAGCAGTGGGGTCGGGGTGCCGAAACTGTTTTTT. Its protein product is CASSGVGVPKLFF.

This clone was counted between two and nine times. J is TRBJ2-1 and V is TRBV11-2; TRBD2 aligns across 12 bases. V lost 5 bases and J lost 10; bases outside the gene matches: 9. The CDR3 has 15 residues. The germline CDR1 and CDR2 sequences are SGHAT and FQNNGV. CDR3: CASSRPGLAGGEQFF. CDR3 in DNA: TGTGCCAGCAGCAGACCGGGACTAGCGGGTGGAGAGCAGTTCTTC.

This sequence joins TRBV7-9 and TRBJ1-5, with D unresolved. CDR3 length: 13 residues. Trimming left V 6 bases short and J 6 bases short, with 12 bases between. Per the germline V gene, CDR1 is SEHNR and CDR2 is FQNEAQ (reference sequence). CDR3 in amino acids: CASSPKGAQPQHF. CDR3 DNA: TGTGCCAGCAGTCCCAAGGGCGCTCAGCCCCAGCATTTT.

This sequence joins TRBV19 and TRBJ2-7; the D is unclear. V shed 4 bases and J shed 6 bases, with 7 bases lying between them. Germline CDR1 and CDR2: LNHDA and SQIVND (reference sequence). This CDR3 comprises 11 residues. The chain's CDR3 is CASSSSTEQYF. Written as DNA, the CDR3 is TGTGCCAGTAGTAGCTCTACCGAGCAGTACTTC.

This clone was observed once. The chain carries TRBV10-2 and TRBJ2-7; 10 bases line up with TRBD1. V shed 6 bases and J 2 bases; nucleotides not matched to a gene: 7. This CDR3 has 15 amino acids. Per the germline V gene, CDR1 is WSHSY and CDR2 is SAAADI. CDR3 protein: CASSDTGTGAYEQYF. In DNA, the CDR3 is TGCGCCAGCAGCGATACCGGGACAGGGGCCTACGAGCAGTACTTC.

The chain is built from TRBV4-3 and TRBJ1-2; 7 bases fit TRBD1. The V segment lost 1 base and the J segment 5 bases; nucleotides outside the gene matches: 7. This CDR3 has 15 amino acids. CDR1 and CDR2 (germline): LGHNA, YSLEER. CDR3 loop: CASSQGGGGVYGYTF. In nucleotides, the CDR3 is TGCGCCAGCAGCCAAGGGGGAGGGGGCGTATATGGCTACACCTTC.

The V and J genes are TRBV7-2 and TRBJ2-7; 7 nucleotides line up with TRBD2. CDR1 and CDR2 (germline): SGHTA, FQGNSA. Losses at the gene ends were 2 bases for V and 10 bases for J; bases not matched to a gene: 17. The CDR3 runs 16 residues. CDR3: CASSLTGLPYTIEQYF. CDR3 DNA: TGTGCCAGCAGCTTAACGGGACTACCATACACCATTGAACAGTACTTC.

The chain recombines TRBV9 with TRBJ2-1; TRBD2 agrees at 7 bases. The CDR3 is 17 residues long. Germline lookup yields CDR1 SGDLS and CDR2 YYNGEE. After removal of 4 bases from V and 4 bases from J, the junction contained 14 bases not matched to a gene. The CDR3 loop is CASSPKTSPSEYNEQFF. DNA of the CDR3: TGTGCCAGCAGCCCAAAGACTAGCCCGTCGGAGTACAATGAGCAGTTCTTC.

CDR3 in amino acids: CASTGGGNQPQHF. The CDR3 DNA follows: TGTGCCAGTACTGGGGGGGGTAATCAGCCCCAGCATTTT. The chain uses TRBV19 and TRBJ1-5; D may be TRBD1 (5 bases). V lost 7 bases and J lost 4, with 11 bases in between. Germline V gives CDR1 LNHDA, CDR2 SQIVND (reference sequence). There are 13 residues in the CDR3.

The CDR3 nucleotides read TGTGCCAGCAGCCCGGGACTAGCGGGAGGGGCAGATACGCAGTATTTT. Amino acid sequence: CASSPGLAGGADTQYF. The chain recombines TRBV6-4 with TRBJ2-3; 16 positions agree with TRBD2. This CDR3 is built from 16 residues. With 6 bases clipped from V and 4 bases from J, the junction kept 4 bases outside the gene matches. CDR1 MRHNA and CDR2 SNTAGT come from the germline V gene.

Worth noting for this clone: This clone may be a read error of a much larger clone one base away. The sample carries other DNA sequences with the same CDR3. The V call is TRBV6-1, the J call TRBJ2-2, with 14 bases fitting TRBD2. The CDR3 contains 15 residues. Per germline, CDR1 MNHNS and CDR2 SASEGT. After removal of 3 bases from V and 8 bases from J, the junction contained 2 bases not matched to a gene. Written as DNA, the CDR3 is TGTGCCAGCAGTGAGACTAGCGGGGGGGCGGGGGAGCTGTTTTTT. It translates to CASSETSGGAGELFF.

This chain uses TRBV5-4 with TRBJ1-1; D might be TRBD1 (6 bases). Trimming pared 0 bases from V and 0 bases from J, leaving 18 bases between. Per the germline V gene, CDR1 is SGHNT and CDR2 is YYREEE (reference sequence). The CDR3 length is 18 residues. CDR3 in DNA: TGTGCCAGCAGCTTGGGGCGGACAGTTCCTTCGGTGAACACTGAAGCTTTCTTT. Its protein product is CASSLGRTVPSVNTEAFF.

V is TRBV11-3 and J is TRBJ2-2; possible D gene TRBD2, 5 bases. Trimming took 2 bases from V and 0 from J, leaving 10 bases between them. The CDR3 runs to 16 residues. Germline lookup yields CDR1 SGHNT and CDR2 YENEEA. The chain's CDR3 is CASSLRSSANTGELFF. CDR3 sequence (DNA): TGTGCCAGCAGCTTAAGGAGTAGCGCGAACACCGGGGAGCTGTTTTTT.

The chain combines TRBV19 with TRBJ1-6, with 11 bases matching TRBD1. The CDR3 sequence is 14 residues long. Germline V CDR1 and CDR2: LNHDA, SQIVND (reference sequence). With 6 bases clipped from V and 10 bases from J, the junction kept 5 bases outside the gene matches. CDR3 sequence reads: CASRLDRGHSPLHF. CDR3 in DNA: TGTGCCAGTAGATTGGACAGGGGGCACTCACCCCTCCACTTT.

V usage is TRBV19 and J usage is TRBJ1-6; TRBD1 agrees at 8 bases. The germline V gene encodes CDR1 LNHDA and CDR2 SQIVND (reference sequence). V lost 0 bases to trimming and J lost 10 bases; unmatched junction nucleotides: 5. CDR3 length equals 15 residues. The CDR3, as DNA: TGTGCCAGTAGTATAGATGGCAGGGGGCAATCACCCCTCCACTTT. It translates to CASSIDGRGQSPLHF.

V gene TRBV29-1 combines with J gene TRBJ2-1; no clear D gene. Trimming removed 5 bases at V and 6 bases at J, with 8 bases between. Germline CDR1 and CDR2: SQVTM and ANQGSEA. There are 11 residues in the CDR3. CDR3 sequence reads: CSVKKGNEQFF. CDR3 DNA: TGCAGCGTTAAGAAGGGCAATGAGCAGTTCTTC.

A single count supports this clone. The V call is TRBV6-5, the J call TRBJ1-1; D gene unclear. The CDR3 is 14 residues long. Looked up from germline, CDR1 is MNHEY and CDR2 is SVGAGI. Trimming cost V 7 bases and J 0 bases, with 12 bases left between them. Here the CDR3 reads CASIPDSLNTEAFF. The CDR3 nucleotides are TGTGCCAGCATCCCGGACTCCTTGAACACTGAAGCTTTCTTT.

The rearrangement joins TRBV5-1 to TRBJ1-1; D is ambiguous. The CDR3 is made up of 15 amino acids. V was trimmed by 1 base and J by 3 bases, leaving 13 bases between them. Germline assignment: CDR1 SGHRS and CDR2 YFSETQ. The CDR3 spells CASSLNTAGDTEAFF. As DNA, the CDR3 is TGCGCCAGCAGCTTGAATACAGCTGGGGACACTGAAGCTTTCTTT. The full variable domain, its missing parts supplied by reference TRBV5-1 and TRBJ1-1, is KAGVTQTPRYLIKTRGQQVTLSCSPISGHRSVSWYQQTPGQGLQFLFEYFSETQRNKGNFPGRFSGRQFSNSRSEMNVSTLELGDSALYLCASSLNTAGDTEAFFGQGTRLTVV.

A single count supports this clone. This chain uses TRBV7-2 with TRBJ1-2; unclear D gene. The CDR3 loop spans 14 amino acids. Per the germline V gene, CDR1 is SGHTA and CDR2 is FQGNSA. V was clipped by 2 bases and J by 2 bases, with 9 bases between them. CDR3 sequence: CASSLRLFNYGYTF. The CDR3 DNA reads as TGTGCCAGCAGCTTAAGGTTGTTCAACTATGGCTACACCTTC. The whole variable domain, filled in from reference TRBV7-2 and TRBJ1-2, reads GAGVSQSPSNKVTEKGKDVELRCDPISGHTALYWYRQSLGQGLEFLIYFQGNSAPDKSGLPSDRFSAERTGGSVSTLTIQRTQQEDSAVYLCASSLRLFNYGYTFGSGTRLTVV.

The chain is built from TRBV7-2 and TRBJ2-7, with D unresolved. Germline V lookup: CDR1 SGHTA, CDR2 FQGNSA. The CDR3 spans 15 residues. Trimming removed 5 bases from V and 6 bases from J, with 20 bases in between. CDR3 sequence: CASSARTVSVGEQYF. In DNA form, the CDR3 reads TGTGCCAGCAGCGCCCGGACGGTTTCGGTGGGCGAGCAGTACTTC.

This chain links TRBV6-2 or TRBV6-3 with TRBJ2-4; D is unresolved. V shed 2 bases and J shed 1 base, with 0 bases lying between them. The germline V gene encodes CDR1 MNHEY and CDR2 SVGEGT. The CDR3 length is 12 residues. Here the CDR3 DNA reads TGTGCCAGCAGTTACGCCAAAAACATTCAGTACTTC. It translates to CASSYAKNIQYF.

In its sample, this clone was seen once. V is TRBV5-1 and J is TRBJ1-1; D is ambiguous. Trimming took 0 bases from V and 4 from J, leaving 10 bases between them. From germline, CDR1 is SGHRS and CDR2 YFSETQ. There are 14 residues in the CDR3. The CDR3 spells CASSLGGWGTEAFF. In DNA form, the CDR3 reads TGCGCCAGCAGCTTGGGAGGTTGGGGCACTGAAGCTTTCTTT. The whole variable domain, filled in from reference TRBV5-1 and TRBJ1-1, reads KAGVTQTPRYLIKTRGQQVTLSCSPISGHRSVSWYQQTPGQGLQFLFEYFSETQRNKGNFPGRFSGRQFSNSRSEMNVSTLELGDSALYLCASSLGGWGTEAFFGQGTRLTVV.

CDR3 sequence reads: CASSATDRGPYEQYF. The CDR3 DNA sequence: TGTGCCAGCAGCGCCACGGACAGGGGGCCCTACGAGCAGTACTTC. The V gene is TRBV9, the J gene TRBJ2-7; TRBD1 matches at 11 bases. Losses at the gene ends were 3 bases for V and 2 bases for J; bases not matched to a gene: 4. The CDR3 runs to 15 residues. Germline assignment: CDR1 SGDLS and CDR2 YYNGEE. The whole variable domain, filled in from reference TRBV9 and TRBJ2-7, reads DSGVTQTPKHLITATGQRVTLRCSPRSGDLSVYWYQQSLDQGLQFLIQYYNGEERAKGNILERFSAQQFPDLHSELNLSSLELGDSALYFCASSATDRGPYEQYFGPGTRLTVT.

V is TRBV6-2 or TRBV6-3 and J is TRBJ1-6; D is possibly TRBD1 (6 bases). The CDR3 runs to 13 residues. Looked up from germline, CDR1 is MNHEY and CDR2 is SVGEGT. V gave up 4 bases and J gave up 11 bases, with 12 bases separating them. CDR3 sequence reads: CASSLNRVPPLHF. The DNA of the CDR3 is TGTGCCAGCAGTTTGAACAGGGTCCCACCCCTCCACTTT.